Listed below are T cell receptor beta chains from one sample, sequenced in a study of T cell responses to AZD1222 COVID-19 vaccine. This table comes from immunoSEQ multiplex PCR, and its TCRdb copy is limited to in-frame clones, with some not included. The sample includes fewer than 200,000 clones, around 88% of them seen just once. The sample in question was peripheral blood, obtained 28 days after the second AZD1222 dose. The source of these receptors is an adult who received the AZD1222 COVID-19 vaccine. The CDR3 runs from the conserved cysteine through the conserved F or W. The order of the fields is V gene, D gene, clone size, J gene, CDR3 protein, CDR3 DNA. D genes are given only for firm matches. Clone size is shown for a subset of rows, as once, few, many or a class of expanded clone.

V: TRBV3-1/TRBV3-2; D: -; size: once; J: TRBJ2-5; CDR3: CASSQDPTDQETQYF; DNA: TGTGCCAGCAGCCAAGATCCGACAGACCAAGAGACCCAGTACTTC
V: TRBV29-1; D: TRBD1; size: -; J: TRBJ1-2; CDR3: CSAKTGGGYGYTF; DNA: TGCAGCGCTAAAACAGGGGGGGGCTATGGCTACACCTTC
V: TRBV28; D: -; size: -; J: TRBJ2-5; CDR3: CASRGGGEETQYF; DNA: TGTGCCAGCCGGGGAGGGGGCGAAGAGACCCAGTACTTC
V: TRBV13; D: TRBD1; size: few; J: TRBJ1-2; CDR3: CASSMDRGNYGYTF; DNA: TGTGCCAGCAGCATGGACAGGGGTAACTATGGCTACACCTTC
V: TRBV5-1; D: -; size: once; J: TRBJ1-1; CDR3: CASSLAGSTEAFF; DNA: TGCGCCAGCAGCTTGGCGGGTTCCACTGAAGCTTTCTTT
V: TRBV2; D: -; size: -; J: TRBJ1-2; CDR3: CASSSFNYGYTF; DNA: TGTGCCAGCAGTAGTTTTAACTATGGCTACACCTTC
V: TRBV19; D: -; size: -; J: TRBJ1-3; CDR3: CASSTANGNTIYF; DNA: TGTGCCAGTAGTACGGCAAATGGAAACACCATATATTTT
V: TRBV6-5; D: -; size: -; J: TRBJ1-4; CDR3: CASYGGSATNEKLFF; DNA: TGTGCCAGCTACGGGGGGTCGGCAACTAATGAAAAACTGTTTTTT
V: TRBV7-6; D: -; size: -; J: TRBJ2-1; CDR3: CASSPERHNEQFF; DNA: TGTGCCAGCAGCCCAGAGCGTCACAATGAGCAGTTCTTC
V: TRBV29-1; D: TRBD2; size: -; J: TRBJ2-3; CDR3: CTQSLAGGTDTQYF; DNA: TGCACCCAATCACTAGCGGGGGGCACAGATACGCAGTATTTT
V: TRBV5-4; D: TRBD2; size: few; J: TRBJ2-1; CDR3: CASSSRLAGGLGIEQFF; DNA: TGTGCCAGCAGCTCGAGACTAGCGGGGGGCCTAGGTATTGAGCAGTTCTTC
V: TRBV5-8; D: -; size: once; J: TRBJ1-5; CDR3: CASSLRPQIPGAQHF; DNA: TGTGCCAGCAGCTTGCGACCTCAAATCCCGGGGGCCCAGCATTTT
V: TRBV18; D: -; size: few; J: TRBJ1-2; CDR3: CASSPLGQDYGYTF; DNA: TGTGCCAGCTCACCTCTGGGCCAGGACTATGGCTACACCTTC
V: TRBV18; D: -; size: -; J: TRBJ1-1; CDR3: CASSQGQNTEAFF; DNA: TGTGCCAGCTCACAAGGACAGAACACTGAAGCTTTCTTT
V: TRBV18; D: -; size: -; J: TRBJ1-2; CDR3: CASSPGSGVKNSNYGYTF; DNA: TGTGCCAGCTCACCTGGCTCGGGGGTTAAGAATTCTAACTATGGCTACACCTTC